The rows below give T cell receptor beta chains drawn from one sample of a study of T cell responses to AZD1222 COVID-19 vaccine. Data came from immunoSEQ multiplex PCR; TCRdb stores just in-frame clones and leaves some out. The sample contains approximately 140,000 clones, 75% to 95% of which appear only once. Sample: peripheral blood, taken 28 days after the second AZD1222 dose. Receptor source: an adult who received the AZD1222 COVID-19 vaccine. Each CDR3 is given with its conserved first and last residue. D genes are given only for firm matches. Size is stated for part of the rows, as once, few or many counts, or as a class when the clone is expanded.

V gene	J gene	clone size	D gene	CDR3 DNA	CDR3 protein
TRBV6-5	TRBJ2-1	-	TRBD2	TGTGCCAGCAGCCCCGGACTAGCGGGGTACAATGAGCAGTTCTTC	CASSPGLAGYNEQFF
TRBV29-1	TRBJ1-5	-	-	TGCAGCGTTGAACCGGGGCTCGGTCAGCCCCAGCATTTT	CSVEPGLGQPQHF
TRBV5-4	TRBJ1-1	once	-	TGTGCCAGCACCCCCGCACAAGGGGCGGGTGAAGCTTTCTTT	CASTPAQGAGEAFF
TRBV18	TRBJ1-1	once	-	TGTGCCAGCTCACCTGCCCGGGGGAACACTGAAGCTTTCTTT	CASSPARGNTEAFF
TRBV24-1	TRBJ2-5	-	-	TGTGCCACCAGTGCAACGAGGGTAAGACGGGGGCTGGAGACCCAGTACTTC	CATSATRVRRGLETQYF
TRBV15	TRBJ2-3	-	-	TGTGCCACCAGCAGAGATGAGGCGGGACTTCAGACAGATACGCAGTATTTT	CATSRDEAGLQTDTQYF
TRBV15	TRBJ2-2	once	TRBD1	TGTGCCACCAGACTAGAACTAGGACAGGGGCCCATCGGGGAGCTGTTTTTT	CATRLELGQGPIGELFF
TRBV18	TRBJ1-5	-	-	TGTGCCAGCTCACCAATAAGCAATCAGCCCCAGCATTTT	CASSPISNQPQHF
TRBV7-8	TRBJ1-1	-	-	TGTGCCAGCAGCTTAGCTCGGGGGTCCCCCAAGCAACCGACCGACACTGAAGCTTTCTTT	CASSLARGSPKQPTDTEAFF
TRBV3-1/TRBV3-2	TRBJ1-5	-	-	TGTGCCAGCAGCTACCCGGGGGGTGGAAATCAGCCCCAGCATTTT	CASSYPGGGNQPQHF
TRBV2	TRBJ1-1	-	-	TGTGCCAGCAGTGGTCTCGTAGATAACACTGAAGCTTTCTTT	CASSGLVDNTEAFF
TRBV19	TRBJ2-1	-	TRBD2	TGTGCCAGTACCCTGGCGGGGGGTAATGAGCAGTTCTTC	CASTLAGGNEQFF
TRBV4-3	TRBJ1-4	-	TRBD1	TGCGCCAGCAGCCAGGCCGGGACAGGCCGAGGAAAACTGTTTTTT	CASSQAGTGRGKLFF
TRBV9	TRBJ1-2	-	-	TGTGCCAGCAGCGTAGCTGCAGGGGCGGATGGCTACACCTTC	CASSVAAGADGYTF
TRBV6-5	TRBJ1-2	-	TRBD1	TGTGCCAGCAGTTACGGGACAGGGGCTTATGGCTACACCTTC	CASSYGTGAYGYTF
TRBV5-1	TRBJ2-3	-	TRBD1	TGCGCCAGTATTACAGGGGAGCATTCGGCAGATACGCAGTATTTT	CASITGEHSADTQYF
TRBV6-2/TRBV6-3	TRBJ1-1	once	-	TGTGCCAGCAGTTACGGGGGGACCCTCGCCACTGAAGCTTTCTTT	CASSYGGTLATEAFF
TRBV27	TRBJ2-3	once	-	TGTGCCAGCAGGGGGGAGGAGACAGATACGCAGTATTTT	CASRGEETDTQYF
TRBV4-2	TRBJ2-3	-	-	TGTGCCAGCAGCCAAAGACGGAAGACTCCTCTCAGCACAGATACGCAGTATTTT	CASSQRRKTPLSTDTQYF
TRBV18	TRBJ1-4	-	TRBD1	TGTGCCAGCTCACCACTCGGACAGGTCAATGAAAAACTGTTTTTT	CASSPLGQVNEKLFF
TRBV4-1	TRBJ2-5	-	-	TGCGCCAGCAGCCCCCAGGCTAGCTTAAGGGAGACCCAGTACTTC	CASSPQASLRETQYF
TRBV18	TRBJ2-2	-	TRBD2	TGTGCCAGCTCACCACCAGCAGCGGGGTCTGGGGCCGGGGAGCTGTTTTTT	CASSPPAAGSGAGELFF
TRBV30	TRBJ1-2	-	-	TGTGCCTGGAGTCCTACTGGGGGCTATGGCTACACCTTC	CAWSPTGGYGYTF
TRBV5-1	TRBJ2-3	-	TRBD2	TGCGCCAGCAGCTTGGGAGGGCGGGGGTCCTCAGATACGCAGTATTTT	CASSLGGRGSSDTQYF
TRBV20-1	TRBJ2-3	-	-	TGCAGTGCTAGTCTAGCGAATACGCAGTATTTT	CSASLANTQYF
TRBV14	TRBJ2-1	-	TRBD2	TGTGCCAGCAGCCACTCGGGACTAGCAGTCAATGAGCAGTTCTTC	CASSHSGLAVNEQFF
TRBV2	TRBJ2-5	-	TRBD2	TGTGCCAGCATGCGGGGGGCCGGGGAGACCCAGTACTTC	CASMRGAGETQYF
TRBV7-2	TRBJ1-2	-	-	TGTGCCAGCAGCTTAGAAGGGGGAGCTAACTATGGCTACACCTTC	CASSLEGGANYGYTF
TRBV7-9	TRBJ2-5	-	-	TGTGCCAGCAGCTCCGCCCCGCGAGGGGAGACCCAGTACTTC	CASSSAPRGETQYF
TRBV6-5	TRBJ2-7	once	TRBD2	TGTGCCAGCATCCGGGACTACGCCACCTACGAGCAGTACTTC	CASIRDYATYEQYF
TRBV10-3	TRBJ1-6	-	TRBD1	TGTGCCATCAGTCATGGACAGGGGGGGGTCAATTCACCCCTCCACTTT	CAISHGQGGVNSPLHF
TRBV19	TRBJ2-5	-	-	TGTGCCAGTAGTCCCCAGAGGTGGGGCAGGGAGACCCAGTACTTC	CASSPQRWGRETQYF
TRBV28	TRBJ1-5	-	-	TGTGCCAGCAGTTCCGGACACGCCGGGGGCAATCAGCCCCAGCATTTT	CASSSGHAGGNQPQHF
TRBV2	TRBJ1-1	-	-	TGTGCCAGCAGTGGACAGGCTTTTAACACTGAAGCTTTCTTT	CASSGQAFNTEAFF
TRBV7-2	TRBJ2-2	once	TRBD2	TGTGCCAGCAGCTTGGGGACTAGCGCTTTCACCGGGGAGCTGTTTTTT	CASSLGTSAFTGELFF
TRBV29-1	TRBJ1-5	-	-	TGCAGCGTTGGTTGGGGGGCCGGGGGGCCCCAGCATTTT	CSVGWGAGGPQHF
TRBV30	TRBJ1-3	once	-	TGTGCCTGGACAACGGGAAACACCATATATTTT	CAWTTGNTIYF
TRBV29-1	TRBJ1-2	-	-	TGCAGCGTTGATGGGCTCGAGGACAGTGGTTATGGCTACACCTTC	CSVDGLEDSGYGYTF
TRBV25-1	TRBJ1-1	-	TRBD1	TGTGCCAGCAGTGACGGGGACAGGGTCTTCGCTGAAGCTTTCTTT	CASSDGDRVFAEAFF
TRBV9	TRBJ1-2	-	-	TGTGCCAGCAGCGTATACGACAGTTCCTTGGGGGGCTACACCTTC	CASSVYDSSLGGYTF
TRBV6-1	TRBJ1-4	-	-	TGTGCCAGCAGTGTCAATGCCGGATCAACTAATGAAAAACTGTTTTTT	CASSVNAGSTNEKLFF
TRBV7-8	TRBJ1-6	-	-	TGTGCCAGCAGCCCCCACCAGACACCCCTCCACTTT	CASSPHQTPLHF
TRBV24-1	TRBJ1-2	-	-	TGTGCCACCAGTGATGGACTTGATTATGGCTACACCTTC	CATSDGLDYGYTF
TRBV7-2	TRBJ1-1	-	-	TGTGCCAGCAGCGGTCAACAGGGTACTTTAAGGAACACTGAAGCTTTCTTT	CASSGQQGTLRNTEAFF
TRBV19	TRBJ1-2	-	-	TGTGCCAGTAGTATCTCTGAGGGATCCTACTATGGCTACACCTTC	CASSISEGSYYGYTF
TRBV19	TRBJ2-7	-	-	TGTGCCAGTAGTAACCAGCCCGGATACGAGCAGTACTTC	CASSNQPGYEQYF
TRBV6-5	TRBJ1-1	-	-	TGTGCCAGCAGTTTGGGACACCCGAACACTGAAGCTTTCTTT	CASSLGHPNTEAFF
TRBV20-1	TRBJ2-5	once	-	TGCAGTGCTAGACCTGCAGAGACCCAGTACTTC	CSARPAETQYF
TRBV10-3	TRBJ1-1	-	-	TGTGCCATCAGTGAGACTTCCAGGGGTGACACTGAAGCTTTCTTT	CAISETSRGDTEAFF
TRBV10-3	TRBJ1-5	once	-	TGTGCCATCAGTGAGTCAACAGGGAATAGCAATCAGCCCCAGCATTTT	CAISESTGNSNQPQHF
TRBV4-1	TRBJ1-4	-	TRBD1	TGCGCCAGCTTACCCCGGGACAGCGCTCGGGGTGAGGAAAAACTGTTTTTT	CASLPRDSARGEEKLFF
TRBV5-6	TRBJ2-3	-	-	TGTGCCAGCAGCTTGGAGGTAGCGGGCACAGATACGCAGTATTTT	CASSLEVAGTDTQYF
TRBV7-9	TRBJ1-1	-	-	TGTGCCAGCAGCCAGGGTTTGTTGGCTGAAGCTTTCTTT	CASSQGLLAEAFF
TRBV2	TRBJ1-2	-	-	TGTGCCAGCAGTGAGCAGGCTTCGGGCAATGGCTACACCTTC	CASSEQASGNGYTF
TRBV5-5	TRBJ2-2	-	TRBD1	TGTGCCAGCATTCTCAGGGCAGGGGGCACCGGGGAGCTGTTTTTT	CASILRAGGTGELFF
TRBV18	TRBJ1-5	-	-	TGTGCCAGCTCGGGCTTCGGAGGTGGCAATCAGCCCCAGCATTTT	CASSGFGGGNQPQHF
TRBV7-2	TRBJ1-2	once	-	TGTGCCAGCAGCGTTCAGGGAGGGTCATTCTATGGCTACACCTTC	CASSVQGGSFYGYTF